Shown below are 27 T cell receptor beta chains from a single sample sequenced in a study of shared clonotypes between healthy human individuals. Assay used: immunoSEQ multiplex PCR; TCRdb lists only in-frame clones, some missing. In the table there are about a million clones, approximately 76% of which are singletons. Sequences were obtained from memory CD4+ T cells sorted from blood. Subset reported: CD45RA-negative fraction. The receptors derive from a young man in good health.

The V call is TRBV7-2, the J call TRBJ2-3, with TRBD1 matching over 7 bases. The CDR3 loop spans 15 amino acids. With 5 bases clipped from V and 4 bases from J, the junction kept 9 bases outside the gene matches. The germline gives CDR1 SGHTA, CDR2 FQGNSA. The CDR3 nucleotides read TGTGCCAGCAGCGCTCGACAGGGTGGCGCAGATACGCAGTATTTT. Its protein product is CASSARQGGADTQYF.

This clone was picked up many times. This chain uses TRBV5-6 with TRBJ1-1, with D unclear. The CDR3 extends over 16 amino acids. Germline CDR1 and CDR2: SGHDT and YYEEEE. Trimming took 4 bases from V and 0 from J, leaving 16 bases between them. CDR3 amino acids: CASSAFPSMLNTEAFF. DNA of the CDR3: TGTGCCAGCAGCGCCTTCCCGTCGATGTTGAACACTGAAGCTTTCTTT.

As concerns this clone: Other DNA sequences from this sample encode an identical CDR3 as well. V is TRBV11-2 and J is TRBJ2-5, with D perhaps TRBD1 or TRBD2 (5 bases each). CDR1 and CDR2 from the germline V gene are SGHAT and FQNNGV. The germline V and J ends were trimmed by 4 bases and 3 bases, with 9 bases remaining between them. This CDR3 has 13 amino acids. CDR3 loop: CASSSGTKETQYF. The CDR3 nucleotides are TGTGCCAGCAGCTCCGGGACCAAAGAGACCCAGTACTTC.

This clone was counted many times. V is TRBV5-4 and J is TRBJ2-7; 10 bases align to TRBD1. Trimming at V came to 4 bases and at J to 4 bases, leaving 8 bases not matched to a gene. The CDR3 runs 15 residues. Germline lookup yields CDR1 SGHNT and CDR2 YYREEE (reference sequence). The CDR3 spells CASSPGGQGLYEQYF. The CDR3 nucleotides are TGTGCCAGCAGCCCGGGGGGACAGGGGTTATACGAGCAGTACTTC.

The V gene is TRBV4-3, the J gene TRBJ2-1, with D maybe TRBD2 (6 bases). Looked up from germline, CDR1 is LGHNA and CDR2 is YSLEER. The CDR3 loop spans 14 amino acids. Trimming pared 0 bases from V and 9 bases from J, leaving 12 bases between. Here the CDR3 reads CASSQDGRGAEQFF. The DNA of the CDR3 is TGCGCCAGCAGCCAAGACGGGAGAGGTGCTGAGCAGTTCTTC.

The chain links TRBV6-5 to TRBJ1-3; 8 positions match TRBD1. Germline CDR1 and CDR2: MNHEY and SVGAGI. V dropped 6 bases and J dropped 2; count of bases not matched to a gene: 6. This CDR3 region has 15 residues. For the CDR3, the DNA is TGTGCCAGCAGGAGAACAGGGGGTACTGGAAACACCATATATTTT. This gives the protein CASRRTGGTGNTIYF.

In regard to this clone: Other DNA sequences in the same sample also yield this CDR3. The chain recombines TRBV30 with TRBJ2-2; D may be TRBD1 (5 bases). The germline gives CDR1 GTSNPN, CDR2 SVGIG (reference sequence). The germline V and J ends were trimmed by 2 bases and 1 base, with 8 bases remaining between them. The CDR3 is made up of 14 amino acids. The CDR3 DNA follows: TGTGCCTGGAGTTCAGGGATGAACACCGGGGAGCTGTTTTTT. Its translation is CAWSSGMNTGELFF.

The V and J genes are TRBV7-2 and TRBJ2-7; weak D call: TRBD1 (6 bases). Trimming took off 2 bases at V and 3 bases at J, with 11 bases between the two ends. The germline V gene encodes CDR1 SGHTA and CDR2 FQGNSA. The CDR3 runs 14 residues. Here the CDR3 reads CASSLRDTNYEQYF. CDR3 nucleotide sequence: TGTGCCAGCAGCTTACGGGACACCAACTACGAGCAGTACTTC. The full variable domain, with the rest looked up from reference TRBV7-2 and TRBJ2-7, is GAGVSQSPSNKVTEKGKDVELRCDPISGHTALYWYRQSLGQGLEFLIYFQGNSAPDKSGLPSDRFSAERTGGSVSTLTIQRTQQEDSAVYLCASSLRDTNYEQYFGPGTRLTVT.

This clone was seen at least ten times. The chain uses TRBV27 and TRBJ2-7; D is tentatively TRBD1 or TRBD2 (5 bases each). CDR1 and CDR2 from the germline V gene are MNHEY and SMNVEV (reference sequence). The length of the CDR3 is 15 residues. Between the trimmed V and J ends, which lost 4 bases and 0 bases, there was a span of 13 bases. In DNA, the CDR3 is TGTGCCAGCAGTTCCGCCGGGGCCCCCTCCTACGAGCAGTACTTC. Translated: CASSSAGAPSYEQYF.

This chain connects TRBV7-2 to TRBJ2-7; D perhaps matches TRBD1 (5 bases). Germline V lookup: CDR1 SGHTA, CDR2 FQGNSA. The CDR3 has 12 amino acids. V was cut by 5 bases and J by 13 bases, with 18 bases left in between. In DNA form, the CDR3 reads TGTGCCAGCAGCAGGGGAACTGGATCGGCTTACTTC. Protein sequence: CASSRGTGSAYF.

The chain carries TRBV11-2 and TRBJ2-1; 8 bases are shared with TRBD2. The V and J ends lost 0 bases and 3 bases, in that order; junction bases with no gene match: 4. The CDR3 spans 16 residues. Germline CDR1 SGHAT, CDR2 FQNNGV. The chain's CDR3 is CASSLEDLAGYNEQFF. The CDR3, as DNA: TGTGCCAGCAGCTTAGAGGATCTAGCGGGCTACAATGAGCAGTTCTTC. The full variable domain, its missing parts supplied by reference TRBV11-2 and TRBJ2-1, is EAGVAQSPRYKIIEKRQSVAFWCNPISGHATLYWYQQILGQGPKLLIQFQNNGVVDDSQLPKDRFSAERLKGVDSTLKIQPAKLEDSAVYLCASSLEDLAGYNEQFFGPGTRLTVL.

The CDR3 spells CASSMTMSSYEQYF. CDR3 in DNA: TGTGCCAGCAGTATGACAATGAGCTCCTACGAGCAGTACTTC. The rearrangement joins TRBV6-6 to TRBJ2-7; no clear D. Trimming cost V 5 bases and J 0 bases, with 11 bases left between them. CDR1 is MNHNY, CDR2 SVGAGI, per germline (reference sequence). This CDR3 has 14 residues.

The rearrangement uses TRBV19 and TRBJ1-1; D ambiguous. The length of the CDR3 is 14 residues. Per the germline V gene, CDR1 is LNHDA and CDR2 is SQIVND (reference sequence). V dropped 3 bases and J dropped 1 base, with 9 bases sitting between them. The CDR3 DNA reads TGTGCCAGTAGTATGGTCCCGGGGAACACTGAAGCTTTCTTT. This translates into CASSMVPGNTEAFF.

This clone came up many times. This sequence joins TRBV5-1 and TRBJ2-1; 9 nucleotides match TRBD2. From germline, CDR1 is SGHRS and CDR2 YFSETQ. The CDR3 has 16 residues. After removal of 6 bases from V and 7 bases from J, the junction contained 14 bases not matched to a gene. The CDR3 protein is CASTLLSGSSGNEQFF. CDR3 DNA sequence: TGCGCCAGCACCCTGCTTAGCGGGAGTTCTGGTAATGAGCAGTTCTTC.

The V gene is TRBV5-6, the J gene TRBJ2-3, with 10 bases lining up with TRBD2. The trim removed 3 bases at V and 0 bases at J, leaving 10 bases unmatched. This CDR3 contains 18 residues. Germline loops: CDR1 SGHDT, CDR2 YYEEEE. The CDR3 is CASSWGPWTSGSTDTQYF. The CDR3 coding sequence is TGTGCCAGCAGCTGGGGGCCCTGGACTAGCGGAAGCACAGATACGCAGTATTTT.

The rearrangement links TRBV6-5 to TRBJ2-4; 9 nucleotides match TRBD1. J was trimmed by 7 bases and V by 5 bases; bases with no gene match: 0. The V gene's germline CDR1 is MNHEY and CDR2 SVGAGI. This CDR3 contains 12 residues. The CDR3 sequence is CASSGTGNIQYF. The CDR3 DNA is TGTGCCAGCAGTGGGACAGGGAACATTCAGTACTTC.

With respect to this clone: At one of its ends the junction is not consistent with the germline gene, which may arise from a read error. This rearrangement joins TRBV7-9 to TRBJ2-5; TRBD2 might be the D (6 bases). This CDR3 has 14 residues. CDR1 and CDR2 from the germline V gene are SEHNR and FQNEAQ (reference sequence). In nucleotides, the CDR3 is TGTGCCAGCAGCTTAGGATCTAGTAAAGGAGGGGATCACTTC. Protein: CASSLGSSKGGDHF.

The chain links TRBV4-2 to TRBJ1-5; D gene unclear. Germline CDR1 is LGHNA and CDR2 is YNFKEQ. CDR3 size: 11 residues. V lost 4 bases and J lost 8, with 6 bases in between. The CDR3 loop reads CASSLREPQHF. The CDR3 DNA is TGTGCCAGCAGCCTCCGGGAGCCCCAGCATTTT.

The sample holds a few counts of this clone. The sample has other DNA sequences that encode this CDR3 too. The V call is TRBV2, the J call TRBJ1-1, with a possible D match to TRBD1 (5 bases). V shed 4 bases and J shed 0 bases, with 6 bases lying between them. Germline lookup yields CDR1 SNHLY and CDR2 FYNNEI. CDR3 length equals 13 residues. The CDR3 protein is CASSGDLNTEAFF. CDR3 nucleotide sequence: TGTGCCAGCAGTGGGGACCTGAACACTGAAGCTTTCTTT.

Details on this clone: Other DNA variants within this sample encode the same CDR3. This chain links TRBV5-6 with TRBJ1-1; D gene unclear. Germline lookup yields CDR1 SGHDT and CDR2 YYEEEE. V gave up 1 base and J gave up 2 bases, with 9 bases separating them. This CDR3 contains 14 residues. The CDR3 sequence is CASSLFRSNTEAFF. In DNA, the CDR3 is TGTGCCAGCAGCTTGTTTCGGTCCAACACTGAAGCTTTCTTT.

There are many counts of this clone. The rearrangement joins TRBV4-1 to TRBJ2-3; 8 bases match TRBD2. The CDR3 contains 17 residues. V shed 2 bases and J 2 bases; nucleotides not matched to a gene: 9. The germline CDR1 and CDR2 sequences are MGHRA and YSYEKL. The CDR3 region is CASSQSGAGGSTDTQYF. The CDR3 DNA reads as TGCGCCAGCAGCCAATCCGGTGCGGGAGGCTCCACAGATACGCAGTATTTT.

Remarks on this clone: This CDR3 is also generated by other DNA sequences in the sample. DNA of the CDR3: TGTGCCATCAGCAGGGACAGTAGCAATCAGCCCCAGCATTTT. This gives the protein CAISRDSSNQPQHF. The rearrangement uses TRBV10-3 and TRBJ1-5; the match to TRBD1 covers 7 bases. Per germline, CDR1 ENHRY and CDR2 SYGVKD. The J segment lost 0 bases and the V segment lost 6 bases, leaving 2 bases of the junction unmatched. The CDR3 loop spans 14 amino acids.

In its sample, this clone was seen a few times. The chain combines TRBV30 with TRBJ2-5, with TRBD2 as a possible D gene (5 bases). Trimming stripped 1 base from V and 5 bases from J, with 11 bases between. Germline V CDR1 and CDR2: GTSNPN, SVGIG (reference sequence). This CDR3 has 13 residues. DNA of the CDR3: TGTGCCTGGAGTGCGCCTAGCCCGGAGACCCAGTACTTC. Its translation: CAWSAPSPETQYF.

V gene TRBV6-4 combines with J gene TRBJ1-6, with 7 positions matching TRBD1. The CDR3 is 14 residues long. V was pared by 5 bases and J by 5 bases, with 3 bases of the junction left unmatched. Per germline, CDR1 MRHNA and CDR2 SNTAGT. The CDR3 sequence is CASSPTGDNSPLHF. The CDR3 coding sequence is TGTGCCAGCAGTCCTACAGGGGATAATTCACCCCTCCACTTT.

CDR3 DNA sequence: TGTGCCAGCTCACCACCGCAGGGGGGCCTCCTTTACGAGCAGTACTTC. This translates into CASSPPQGGLLYEQYF. V is TRBV18 and J is TRBJ2-7; D possibly corresponds to TRBD1 (7 bases). V gave up 0 bases and J gave up 4 bases, with 16 bases separating them. CDR3 length equals 16 residues. Germline assignment: CDR1 KGHSH and CDR2 LQKENI. The full variable domain, rest sourced from reference TRBV18 and TRBJ2-7, is NAGVMQNPRHLVRRRGQEARLRCSPMKGHSHVYWYRQLPEEGLKFMVYLQKENIIDESGMPKERFSAEFPKEGPSILRIQQVVRGDSAAYFCASSPPQGGLLYEQYFGPGTRLTVT.

The CDR3 loop reads CASSGEGTYSYNEQFF. The CDR3 region has the DNA TGTGCCAGCAGTGGGGAGGGCACCTATTCCTACAATGAGCAGTTCTTC. This chain joins TRBV28 and TRBJ2-1; TRBD2 matches at 7 bases. J was trimmed by 1 base and V by 5 bases; bases with no gene match: 8. The CDR3 is 16 amino acids. The V gene's germline CDR1 is MDHEN and CDR2 SYDVKM.

The chain couples TRBV12-5 to TRBJ2-1; 12 bases line up with TRBD2. The CDR3 contains 15 residues. Germline assignment: CDR1 LGHNT and CDR2 FRNRAP. The trim removed 1 base at V and 7 bases at J, leaving 2 bases unmatched. Here the CDR3 reads CASGLGLAGENEQFF. CDR3 coding DNA: TGTGCTAGTGGTTTGGGACTAGCGGGGGAAAATGAGCAGTTCTTC.